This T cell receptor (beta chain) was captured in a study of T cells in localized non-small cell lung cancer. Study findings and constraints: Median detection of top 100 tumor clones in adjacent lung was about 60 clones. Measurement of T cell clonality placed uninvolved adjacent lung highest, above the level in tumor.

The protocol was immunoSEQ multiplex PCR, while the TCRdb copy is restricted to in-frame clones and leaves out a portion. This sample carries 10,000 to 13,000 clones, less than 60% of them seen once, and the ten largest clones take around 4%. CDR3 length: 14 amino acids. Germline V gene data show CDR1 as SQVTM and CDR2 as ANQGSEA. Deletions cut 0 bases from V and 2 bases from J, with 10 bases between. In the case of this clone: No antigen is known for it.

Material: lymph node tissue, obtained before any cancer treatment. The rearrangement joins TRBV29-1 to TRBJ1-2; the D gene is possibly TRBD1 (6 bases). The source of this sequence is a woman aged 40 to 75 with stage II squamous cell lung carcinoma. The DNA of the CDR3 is TGCAGCGTTGAAGACCGAACAGGGAACTATGGCTACACCTTC. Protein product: CSVEDRTGNYGYTF.